This entry lists 17 T cell receptor beta chains sequenced from one sample in a study of shared clonotypes between healthy human individuals (dated by TCRdb to 2018 to 2020). Library prep was done by the immunoSEQ multiplex PCR assay. TCRdb took over this immuneACCESS table, retaining in-frame rearrangements with V and J assigned. Such tables are incomplete; in checked studies, under half of the missing clones stem from an unresolved V gene, and the remainder is unexplained. The sample includes about 2.4 million clones, with roughly 93% observed a single time. The ten largest account for around 0.4% of the sample. Sequenced input: naive CD4+ T cells from PBMCs. Per the publication, the cell subset or site label means: CD45RA+ positively selected. These TCRs come from a man aged 18 to 35 in good health. Some clones in this sample may be carry-over from other donors' samples.

The V call is TRBV19, the J call TRBJ1-2, with 10 nucleotides matching TRBD1. V lost 3 bases and J lost 8; bases outside the gene matches: 3. CDR1 is LNHDA, CDR2 SQIVND, per germline (reference sequence). The CDR3 extends over 13 amino acids. The CDR3 protein is CASSIDRGQGYTF. DNA of the CDR3: TGTGCCAGTAGTATCGACAGGGGGCAAGGCTACACCTTC.

This chain links TRBV6-5 with TRBJ2-3, with 9 positions matching TRBD2. CDR1 and CDR2 from the germline V gene are MNHEY and SVGAGI. The CDR3 spans 14 residues. Germline trimming cut 4 bases from V and 4 bases from J; bases unmatched to any gene: 3. CDR3 sequence reads: CASSLAGGADTQYF. The CDR3 DNA is TGTGCCAGCAGTTTGGCGGGAGGGGCAGATACGCAGTATTTT.

The genes are TRBV5-8 and TRBJ2-2; TRBD1 is a possible D gene (6 bases). The ends were cut back, 9 bases at V and 1 base at J, with 19 bases in the middle. The CDR3 contains 16 residues. Germline loops: CDR1 SGHTS, CDR2 YDEGEE. The CDR3 sequence: CATPGTLALNTGELFF. CDR3 sequence (DNA): TGTGCCACCCCAGGGACATTGGCCCTGAACACCGGGGAGCTGTTTTTT.

Remarks on this clone: Other DNA sequences in this sample translate to the same CDR3. The chain couples TRBV5-1 to TRBJ2-3; D unclear. V lost 7 bases and J 6 bases, leaving 12 bases between the germline ends. CDR1 is SGHRS, CDR2 YFSETQ, per germline. The CDR3 sequence is 12 residues long. DNA for the CDR3: TGCGCCAGCCGCGTCGAGACGGATACGCAGTATTTT. The encoded protein is CASRVETDTQYF. The entire variable domain, with the rest obtained from reference TRBV5-1 and TRBJ2-3, is as follows: KAGVTQTPRYLIKTRGQQVTLSCSPISGHRSVSWYQQTPGQGLQFLFEYFSETQRNKGNFPGRFSGRQFSNSRSEMNVSTLELGDSALYLCASRVETDTQYFGPGTRLTVL.

This sequence joins TRBV18 and TRBJ1-4; no clear D. V dropped 6 bases and J dropped 5 bases, with 16 bases sitting between them. The germline gives CDR1 KGHSH, CDR2 LQKENI. The CDR3 is 15 residues long. The DNA of the CDR3 is TGTGCCAGCTCGACGGCGGGTCCGGTGAATGAAAAACTGTTTTTT. Translated: CASSTAGPVNEKLFF.

V and J are TRBV19 and TRBJ2-1; D is possibly TRBD1 (6 bases). Deletions cut 5 bases from V and 2 bases from J, with 19 bases between. Per the germline V gene, CDR1 is LNHDA and CDR2 is SQIVND (reference sequence). The CDR3 covers 17 residues. CDR3 nucleotide sequence: TGTGCCAGTAGTCGCTCAGGGGAAGCGAGGACCTACAATGAGCAGTTCTTC. Amino acids: CASSRSGEARTYNEQFF.

The chain joins TRBV6-6 to TRBJ2-3; 7 positions agree with TRBD2. The CDR3 runs 13 residues. V shed 5 bases and J 5 bases; nucleotides not matched to a gene: 4. CDR1 is MNHNY, CDR2 SVGAGI, per germline (reference sequence). This CDR3 is CASSPWGGDTQYF. The CDR3 region has the DNA TGTGCCAGCAGTCCCTGGGGGGGAGATACGCAGTATTTT.

This chain links TRBV7-3 with TRBJ2-5, with TRBD1 matching over 8 bases. The germline V gene has CDR1 SGHTA and CDR2 FQGTGA. Trimming took 5 bases from V and 2 from J; bases not matched to a gene: 7. The CDR3 loop spans 15 amino acids. The CDR3 sequence: CASSPRQGRQETQYF. As DNA, the CDR3 is TGTGCCAGCAGCCCCCGACAGGGGCGGCAAGAGACCCAGTACTTC.

Worth noting for this clone: Other DNA sequences in this specimen translate into the identical CDR3. The chain joins TRBV11-2 to TRBJ2-7, with unresolved D. V lost 4 bases, J lost 1 base, and 8 bases lay in between. Per the germline V gene, CDR1 is SGHAT and CDR2 is FQNNGV. The CDR3 runs to 13 residues. CDR3 loop: CASSSLRSYEQYF. The CDR3 DNA sequence: TGTGCCAGCAGCTCCCTCCGGTCCTACGAGCAGTACTTC.

The gene calls are TRBV28 and TRBJ2-4; 7 bases fit TRBD2. Trimming cost V 6 bases and J 0 bases; bases outside gene matches: 8. Germline-derived CDR1 and CDR2 are MDHEN and SYDVKM. The CDR3 consists of 16 residues. CDR3 loop: CASSPLADLAKNIQYF. Written as DNA, the CDR3 is TGTGCCAGCAGCCCCCTAGCGGATCTAGCCAAAAACATTCAGTACTTC.

V and J are TRBV11-2 and TRBJ2-7; TRBD2 aligns across 13 bases. There are 14 residues in the CDR3. J was trimmed by 7 bases and V by 5 bases; bases with no gene match: 5. Germline CDR1 SGHAT, CDR2 FQNNGV. CDR3 sequence reads: CASSHTGLAGEQYF. CDR3 nucleotides: TGTGCCAGCAGCCATACGGGACTAGCGGGAGAGCAGTACTTC.

The rearrangement joins TRBV19 to TRBJ2-4; D is unclear. Germline V CDR1 and CDR2: LNHDA, SQIVND (reference sequence). This CDR3 has 19 amino acids. Between the trimmed V and J ends, which lost 1 base and 2 bases, there was a span of 21 bases. The CDR3 spells CASSIAAVQMFFTKNIQYF. CDR3 coding DNA: TGTGCCAGTAGTATAGCGGCCGTCCAAATGTTTTTTACCAAAAACATTCAGTACTTC.

The count of this clone is one. The genes are TRBV6-6 and TRBJ2-7; 9 bases align to TRBD1. V was pared by 6 bases and J by 3 bases, with 6 bases of the junction left unmatched. Germline CDR1 and CDR2: MNHNY and SVGAGI (reference sequence). The CDR3 contains 14 residues. CDR3 sequence reads: CASSMTGGFYEQYF. The CDR3 nucleotides read TGTGCCAGCAGCATGACAGGGGGGTTCTACGAGCAGTACTTC.

This rearrangement joins TRBV10-3 to TRBJ2-1; 11 bases agree with TRBD2. CDR1 ENHRY and CDR2 SYGVKD come from the germline V gene. Trimming took 4 bases from V and 7 from J; bases not matched to a gene: 12. The CDR3 runs to 17 residues. The CDR3 DNA sequence: TGTGCCATCAGTGTCGGTAGCGGGAGGGCAGGGATGAATGAGCAGTTCTTC. It codes for CAISVGSGRAGMNEQFF.

As regards this clone: The same CDR3 also results from other DNA sequences found in this sample. The V and J genes are TRBV10-3 and TRBJ1-5; D not resolved. V was cut by 0 bases and J by 1 base, with 4 bases left in between. Germline V CDR1 and CDR2: ENHRY, SYGVKD. The CDR3 consists of 14 residues. The CDR3 region is CAISESGSNQPQHF. DNA of the CDR3: TGTGCCATCAGTGAGTCCGGGAGCAATCAGCCCCAGCATTTT.

The chain has TRBV15 and TRBJ1-4, with a possible D match to TRBD1 (6 bases). The V gene lost 7 bases and the J gene lost 8 bases, with 14 bases spanning the gap. The CDR3 spans 13 residues. The germline CDR1 and CDR2 sequences are LNHNV and YYDKDF (reference sequence). The CDR3 DNA follows: TGTGCCACCAAGAGGGGGGGCAACGAAAAACTGTTTTTT. This codes for CATKRGGNEKLFF.

This clone has just one count. V usage is TRBV27 and J usage is TRBJ1-1; TRBD1 agrees at 10 bases. Germline loops: CDR1 MNHEY, CDR2 SMNVEV (reference sequence). This CDR3 contains 16 residues. J gave up 7 bases and V 6 bases, and 14 bases lay outside the gene matches. The CDR3: CASRETGGFGFSEAFF. The CDR3 region has the DNA TGTGCCAGCAGGGAGACAGGGGGCTTCGGTTTCAGTGAAGCTTTCTTT.